What follows are 21 T cell receptor beta chains derived from one specimen sequenced in a study of CD8 T cells in ankylosing spondylitis. Each CDR3 protein gets one entry after TCRdb re-called the 5' RACE reads with MiXCR. In the table there are around 250,000 distinct CDR3 sequences, 15% to 20% of which are singletons. Material for sequencing was blood, either unsorted or a sorted T cell fraction (not recorded which). The source is a male donor with ankylosing spondylitis or in good health (not recorded which).

As concerns this clonotype: An end of the junction does not agree with germline; a read error may underlie this. This chain connects TRBV9 to TRBJ2-6; TRBD1 is a possible D gene (5 bases). Germline lookup yields CDR1 SGDLS and CDR2 YYNGEE. This CDR3 region has 15 residues. The CDR3 loop is CSSSVGRAGANVLTF. The CDR3 DNA follows: TGTTCCAGCAGCGTAGGCAGGGCCGGGGCCAACGTCCTGACTTTC.

This clonotype has only a few counts. The chain recombines TRBV4-1 with TRBJ2-7, with D possibly being TRBD1 (6 bases). Trimming removed 2 bases at V and 3 bases at J, with 23 bases between. The germline V gene encodes CDR1 MGHRA and CDR2 YSYEKL. The CDR3 has 18 amino acids. The CDR3: CASSQLPRTEGVLYEQYF. The CDR3 region has the DNA TGCGCCAGCAGCCAACTACCACGGACAGAGGGGGTCCTCTACGAGCAGTACTTC.

This clonotype was seen at least ten times. J is TRBJ2-5 and V is TRBV29-1; 7 bases match TRBD1. CDR1 is SQVTM and CDR2 is ANQGSEA in the germline V gene. J lost 2 bases, V lost 6 bases, and 6 bases had no gene match. The CDR3 contains 13 residues. This CDR3 is CSVPQGFQETQYF. The CDR3 coding sequence is TGCAGCGTGCCACAGGGGTTTCAAGAGACCCAGTACTTC.

The chain carries TRBV27 and TRBJ2-2; D is uncertain. The V end was cut by 2 bases, the J end by 3 bases, with 7 bases between. Germline CDR1 MNHEY, CDR2 SMNVEV (reference sequence). This CDR3 contains 14 residues. CDR3 protein: CASSLLQYTGELFF. The CDR3 DNA reads TGTGCCAGCAGTTTACTACAATACACCGGGGAGCTGTTTTTT.

This clonotype came up a few times. The chain recombines TRBV19 with TRBJ2-7, with TRBD1 matching 7 bases. Germline V CDR1 and CDR2: LNHDA, SQIVND (reference sequence). J lost 3 bases, V lost 1 base, and 3 bases had no gene match. The CDR3 runs to 14 residues. The CDR3 DNA reads TGTGCCAGTAGTATAGTAACAGGGGACTACGAGCAGTACTTC. Protein product: CASSIVTGDYEQYF. Together with reference TRBV19 and TRBJ2-7, the CDR3 gives the full variable domain: DGGITQSPKYLFRKEGQNVTLSCEQNLNHDAMYWYRQDPGQGLRLIYYSQIVNDFQKGDIAEGYSVSREKKESFPLTVTSAQKNPTAFYLCASSIVTGDYEQYFGPGTRLTVT.

The table lists this clonotype with a few counts. The J gene is TRBJ2-3, the V gene TRBV9; D is perhaps TRBD1 (6 bases). CDR3 length: 14 amino acids. The V gene's germline CDR1 is SGDLS and CDR2 YYNGEE. V gave up 3 bases and J gave up 4 bases, with 12 bases separating them. The CDR3 sequence is CASSARGSADTQYF. The CDR3 nucleotides read TGTGCCAGCAGCGCGAGGGGGTCCGCAGATACGCAGTATTTT.

This clonotype occurred a few times. V gene TRBV7-6 combines with J gene TRBJ2-5, with 11 bases lining up with TRBD1. The CDR3 sequence is 16 residues long. Germline V gene data show CDR1 as SGHVS and CDR2 as FNYEAQ. V shed 5 bases and J 3 bases; nucleotides not matched to a gene: 8. For the CDR3, the DNA is TGTGCCAGCAGCCCTGGGGGGGGACAGGGGGAAGAGACCCAGTACTTC. Translating it yields CASSPGGGQGEETQYF.

The CDR3 DNA reads as TGTGCCAGCATCCCATCGGGGGGCGCAATCGGAGAGACCCAGTACTTC. Its translation: CASIPSGGAIGETQYF. V gene TRBV12-3 or TRBV12-4 combines with J gene TRBJ2-5; weak D call: TRBD2 (7 bases). V lost 7 bases to trimming and J lost 4 bases, with 22 bases between them. CDR3 length: 16 amino acids.

This sequence joins TRBV19 and TRBJ2-2, with TRBD2 matching over 9 bases. Trimming at V came to 5 bases and at J to 3 bases, leaving 7 bases not matched to a gene. The germline CDR1 and CDR2 sequences are LNHDA and SQIVND (reference sequence). This CDR3 comprises 16 residues. CDR3 nucleotides: TGTGCCAGTAGTTCAATCGAGCGGGAGGACACCGGGGAGCTGTTTTTT. It codes for CASSSIEREDTGELFF.

The V gene is TRBV27, the J gene TRBJ2-1, with D perhaps TRBD1 (6 bases). The length of the CDR3 is 16 residues. Germline values: CDR1 MNHEY, CDR2 SMNVEV (reference sequence). The ends were cut back, 2 bases at V and 2 bases at J, with 13 bases in the middle. CDR3 sequence reads: CASSLATGFTYNEQFF. As DNA, the CDR3 is TGTGCCAGCAGTTTAGCTACAGGGTTCACCTACAATGAGCAGTTCTTC.

This chain connects TRBV4-1 to TRBJ2-1; D not resolved. Germline assignment: CDR1 MGHRA and CDR2 YSYEKL. The V end was cut by 0 bases, the J end by 8 bases, with 8 bases between. This CDR3 has 13 residues. For the CDR3, the DNA is TGCGCCAGCAGCCAAGACTACGGGCATGAGCAGTTCTTC. Translated: CASSQDYGHEQFF.

The genes are TRBV11-2 and TRBJ2-1; D not certain. Trimming removed 2 bases from V and 8 bases from J, with 7 bases in between. The CDR3 totals 12 residues. Germline V gives CDR1 SGHAT, CDR2 FQNNGV. In DNA, the CDR3 is TGTGCCAGCAGCTTATTCTTCCATGAGCAGTTCTTC. It specifies CASSLFFHEQFF. The variable domain in full, with the rest retrieved from reference TRBV11-2 and TRBJ2-1, is EAGVAQSPRYKIIEKRQSVAFWCNPISGHATLYWYQQILGQGPKLLIQFQNNGVVDDSQLPKDRFSAERLKGVDSTLKIQPAKLEDSAVYLCASSLFFHEQFFGPGTRLTVL.

The chain links TRBV12-3 or TRBV12-4 to TRBJ2-3; 9 bases are shared with TRBD2. This CDR3 is built from 14 residues. The V segment lost 3 bases and the J segment 6 bases; nucleotides outside the gene matches: 4. CDR3 sequence: CASSFIAGADTQYF. The CDR3 DNA reads as TGTGCCAGCAGTTTTATAGCGGGAGCTGATACGCAGTATTTT.

This chain uses TRBV29-1 with TRBJ2-5; TRBD2 is a possible D gene (8 bases). V lost 1 base and J lost 1, with 19 bases in between. CDR1 and CDR2 from the germline V gene are SQVTM and ANQGSEA. The CDR3 covers 17 residues. The CDR3 loop is CSVEGAREGAFQETQYF. As DNA, the CDR3 is TGCAGCGTTGAAGGGGCCCGGGAGGGGGCGTTCCAAGAGACCCAGTACTTC.

V usage is TRBV4-1 and J usage is TRBJ2-5, with 9 bases aligning to TRBD2. The CDR3 runs to 15 residues. The junction had 5 bases not matched to a gene; V was cut back by 2 bases and J by 4 bases. CDR1 MGHRA and CDR2 YSYEKL come from the germline V gene. The CDR3 DNA follows: TGCGCCAGCAGCCAATCAGAGACTAGCGGAGAGACCCAGTACTTC. This encodes CASSQSETSGETQYF.

The chain combines TRBV27 with TRBJ2-6; the D is unclear. CDR1 MNHEY and CDR2 SMNVEV come from the germline V gene (reference sequence). The CDR3 has 14 amino acids. Trimming cost V 2 bases and J 4 bases, with 6 bases left between them. The CDR3 bases are TGTGCCAGCAGTTTAATCAGAGGGGCCAACGTCCTGACTTTC. It translates to CASSLIRGANVLTF.

The V gene is TRBV20-1, the J gene TRBJ2-7, with no clear D. Trimming shortened V by 0 bases and J by 0 bases, and 12 bases separated the two germline ends. Germline CDR1 reads DFQATT; CDR2 reads SNEGSKA (reference sequence). There are 15 residues in the CDR3. The CDR3 DNA follows: TGCAGTGCTAGAGATAGCCTGCAAAGCTCCTACGAGCAGTACTTC. It encodes CSARDSLQSSYEQYF.

J is TRBJ2-7 and V is TRBV4-1, with TRBD2 as a possible D gene (6 bases). Trimming left V 0 bases short and J 7 bases short, with 13 bases between. Germline CDR1 is MGHRA and CDR2 is YSYEKL. The CDR3 has 14 amino acids. CDR3 region: CASSQDPWEEEQYF. CDR3 coding DNA: TGCGCCAGCAGCCAAGACCCATGGGAGGAGGAGCAGTACTTC.

This clonotype was counted many times. The J gene is TRBJ2-7, the V gene TRBV4-1; D gene ambiguous. V shed 0 bases and J shed 6 bases, with 18 bases lying between them. The CDR3 consists of 16 residues. CDR1 MGHRA and CDR2 YSYEKL come from the germline V gene. As DNA, the CDR3 is TGCGCCAGCAGCCAAGAGGTGGGCACATTAGGGTTCGAGCAGTACTTC. Translating it yields CASSQEVGTLGFEQYF.

This clonotype was seen at least ten times. V and J are TRBV27 and TRBJ2-5; the D gene is possibly TRBD1 (6 bases). V was pared by 9 bases and J by 1 base, with 15 bases between. Germline V lookup: CDR1 MNHEY, CDR2 SMNVEV (reference sequence). The CDR3 runs to 14 residues. CDR3 sequence reads: CASRDRYFQETQYF. Here the CDR3 DNA reads TGTGCCAGTAGAGACAGGTACTTCCAAGAGACCCAGTACTTC.

This clonotype was seen only a few times. V usage is TRBV4-3 and J usage is TRBJ2-1, with 9 bases identical to TRBD1. Germline V gene data show CDR1 as LGHNA and CDR2 as YSLEER. With V trimmed by 3 bases and J by 6 bases, 6 bases remained unmatched. This CDR3 has 15 amino acids. The CDR3 DNA reads as TGCGCCAGCAGCCAGGGACAGGGTTTGGGCAATGAGCAGTTCTTC. Amino acid sequence: CASSQGQGLGNEQFF.